Given below is one TCR beta chain in context. What it recognizes is unknown. Per the germline V gene, CDR1 is SGHDT and CDR2 is YYEEEE. Trimming pared 2 bases from V and 2 bases from J, leaving 11 bases between. The CDR3 is 15 residues long. Using immunoSEQ multiplex PCR, the repertoire was profiled, and TCRdb retains in-frame clones only, with some absent. The sample has 200,000 or so clones, almost 95% seen once. The sample comes from a study of T cell responses to AZD1222 COVID-19 vaccine. General observations from the study: Repertoires were collected only later (after the peak T cell response had occurred). The study identified only 6 or 7 AZD1222 recipients as seropositive at baseline.

The starting material was peripheral blood, obtained on day 0 of AZD1222 vaccination. The clonotype was recovered from an adult in good health. The gene calls are TRBV5-6 and TRBJ1-3; no clear D gene. DNA for the CDR3: TGTGCCAGCAGCTTTCTAACGACCACTGGAAACACCATATATTTT. Amino acid sequence: CASSFLTTTGNTIYF.